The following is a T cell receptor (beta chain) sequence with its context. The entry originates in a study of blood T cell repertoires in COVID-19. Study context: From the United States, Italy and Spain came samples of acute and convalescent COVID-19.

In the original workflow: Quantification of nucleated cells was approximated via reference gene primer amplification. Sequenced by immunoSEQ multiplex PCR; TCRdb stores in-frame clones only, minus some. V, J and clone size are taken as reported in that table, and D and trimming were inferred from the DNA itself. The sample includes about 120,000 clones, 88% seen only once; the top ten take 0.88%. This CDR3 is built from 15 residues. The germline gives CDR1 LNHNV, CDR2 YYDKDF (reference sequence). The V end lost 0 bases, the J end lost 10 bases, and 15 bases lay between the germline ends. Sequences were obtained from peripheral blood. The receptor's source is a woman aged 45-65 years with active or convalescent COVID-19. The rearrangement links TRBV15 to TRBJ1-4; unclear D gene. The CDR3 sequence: CATSRDNDTPAKLFF. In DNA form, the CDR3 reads TGTGCCACCAGCAGAGATAATGACACGCCGGCAAAACTGTTTTTT.